The 5 T cell receptor beta chains below were found in one sample sequenced in a study of Ad26.COV2.S vaccination and SARS-CoV-2 variants. Sequencing used immunoSEQ multiplex PCR; TCRdb keeps in-frame clones, though not all of them. The data show about 98,000 clones, around 80% seen once. The sample here was peripheral blood, taken after recovery from COVID-19. These receptors originate from a human donor who had recovered from COVID-19.

The J gene is TRBJ2-1, the V gene TRBV30, with a weak D call TRBD1 (6 bases). This CDR3 region has 12 residues. Germline V gives CDR1 GTSNPN, CDR2 SVGIG (reference sequence). The germline V and J ends were trimmed by 2 bases and 8 bases, with 10 bases remaining between them. The CDR3 is CAWSLSGDEQFF. CDR3 DNA: TGTGCCTGGAGTCTGTCAGGGGATGAGCAGTTCTTC.

The V gene is TRBV11-2, the J gene TRBJ2-5; 7 bases are a match to TRBD2. J was trimmed by 6 bases and V by 7 bases; bases with no gene match: 14. The CDR3 has 15 residues. CDR1 is SGHAT and CDR2 is FQNNGV in the germline V gene. CDR3 region: CASNRWEGIGQTQYF. The CDR3, as DNA: TGTGCCAGCAACCGATGGGAGGGGATTGGTCAGACCCAGTACTTC.

This clone was observed a few times. The sample contains more than one DNA sequence encoding this CDR3. The chain combines TRBV5-1 with TRBJ1-2, with D perhaps matching TRBD1 (6 bases). Germline CDR1 is SGHRS and CDR2 is YFSETQ. Trimming took 2 bases from V and 5 from J, leaving 10 bases between them. CDR3 length: 13 amino acids. This chain's CDR3 is CASSFGQSYGYTF. The DNA for the CDR3 is TGCGCCAGCAGCTTCGGACAGTCATATGGCTACACCTTC.

This clone was counted between two and nine times. The chain links TRBV4-1 to TRBJ1-3; a possible D gene is TRBD1 (5 bases). Trimming removed 4 bases from V and 0 bases from J, with 10 bases in between. CDR1 is MGHRA, CDR2 YSYEKL, per germline. The CDR3 extends over 15 amino acids. CDR3 amino acids: CASSRQSTSGNTIYF. The CDR3, as DNA: TGCGCCAGCAGCCGACAGAGTACCTCTGGAAACACCATATATTTT.

This sequence joins TRBV7-9 and TRBJ2-2; D gene unclear. The germline CDR1 and CDR2 sequences are SEHNR and FQNEAQ (reference sequence). This CDR3 has 14 residues. The V end lost 11 bases, the J end lost 1 base, and 14 bases lay between the germline ends. The CDR3, as DNA: TGTGCCGGCTCAGTAGGCCTGAACACCGGGGAGCTGTTTTTT. Its translation: CAGSVGLNTGELFF.